The 5 T cell receptor beta chains presented below share a single source sample, sequenced in a study of T cell responses to AZD1222 COVID-19 vaccine. Profiled with immunoSEQ multiplex PCR; TCRdb holds only in-frame clones, not every one. The sample lists fewer than 120,000 clones; about 87% were seen once. The specimen comprised peripheral blood, sampled 28 days after the second AZD1222 dose. Receptors were obtained from an adult who received the AZD1222 COVID-19 vaccine.

This clone was recorded a few times. The rearrangement uses TRBV6-4 and TRBJ1-1, with D possibly matching TRBD1 (6 bases). From germline, CDR1 is MRHNA and CDR2 SNTAGT. The CDR3 is 14 residues long. Trimming cost V 4 bases and J 6 bases, with 15 bases left between them. Written as DNA, the CDR3 is TGTGCCAGCAGTGTACAGGGTAGCAGCGCTGAAGCTTTCTTT. Translation gives CASSVQGSSAEAFF.

The chain couples TRBV6-5 to TRBJ1-1; 7 nucleotides align to TRBD1. CDR1 and CDR2 from the germline V gene are MNHEY and SVGAGI. V shed 6 bases and J 4 bases; nucleotides not matched to a gene: 8. This CDR3 has 14 residues. The DNA of the CDR3 is TGTGCCAGCAGACAGGGGAGAGATTTCACTGAAGCTTTCTTT. It codes for CASRQGRDFTEAFF.

The chain joins TRBV19 to TRBJ1-6, with TRBD1 matching over 7 bases. CDR1 LNHDA and CDR2 SQIVND come from the germline V gene (reference sequence). This CDR3 comprises 15 residues. Trimming cost V 7 bases and J 7 bases; bases outside gene matches: 10. CDR3 sequence reads: CASIPSTGINSPLHF. The CDR3, as DNA: TGTGCCAGTATCCCCTCGACAGGGATAAATTCACCCCTCCACTTT.

This chain links TRBV3-1 (or the pseudogene TRBV3-2) with TRBJ1-3, with a possible D match to TRBD1 (6 bases). CDR3 length: 15 amino acids. V lost 4 bases and J lost 0, with 10 bases in between. Looked up from germline, CDR1 is LGHDT and CDR2 is YNNKEL (reference sequence). Here the CDR3 DNA reads TGTGCCAGCAGCCGGGACACCCTCTCTGGAAACACCATATATTTT. This encodes CASSRDTLSGNTIYF.

This chain connects TRBV5-4 to TRBJ1-5; D is unclear. Germline loops: CDR1 SGHNT, CDR2 YYREEE (reference sequence). CDR3 length: 13 residues. V gave up 0 bases and J gave up 3 bases, with 4 bases separating them. The CDR3 region is CASSLGNNQPQHF. The CDR3 nucleotides read TGTGCCAGCAGCTTGGGTAACAATCAGCCCCAGCATTTT.